The rows below give T cell receptor beta chains drawn from one sample of a study of blood T cell repertoires in COVID-19. Profiled with immunoSEQ multiplex PCR; TCRdb holds only in-frame clones, not every one. The table includes about 220,000 clones, almost 85% detected once. The sequencing input was PBMCs or T cells enriched from blood (not recorded which). These receptors came from a man between 35 and 55 years old who had recovered from COVID-19. The CDR3 runs from the conserved cysteine through the conserved F or W. Each record gives: D gene, V gene, clone size, J gene, CDR3 DNA, CDR3 protein. D genes are given only for firm matches. The size of a clone is reported for some rows only, either as once, few or many, or as a class for expanded clones.

d_call: -
v_call: TRBV28
clone_size: once
j_call: TRBJ1-2
cdr3_nt: TGTGCCAGCAGCCCGCAGGCTGCTAACTATGGCTACACCTTC
cdr3_aa: CASSPQAANYGYTF

d_call: TRBD2
v_call: TRBV5-1
clone_size: -
j_call: TRBJ2-5
cdr3_nt: TGCGCCAGCAGCTTGGCCTATAGCGGGAGCGGGGAGACCCAGTACTTC
cdr3_aa: CASSLAYSGSGETQYF

d_call: TRBD1
v_call: TRBV29-1
clone_size: -
j_call: TRBJ1-1
cdr3_nt: TGCAGCGTTAGATGGACAGGGCAGAACACTGAAGCTTTCTTT
cdr3_aa: CSVRWTGQNTEAFF

d_call: TRBD1
v_call: TRBV7-3
clone_size: -
j_call: TRBJ1-1
cdr3_nt: TGTGCCAGCAGCCTTGGGACAGAAAATGAAGCTTTCTTT
cdr3_aa: CASSLGTENEAFF

d_call: TRBD1
v_call: TRBV27
clone_size: -
j_call: TRBJ1-2
cdr3_nt: TGTGCCAGCAGTCCAAGGGGGACAGGGTGGTCCTATGGCTACACCTTC
cdr3_aa: CASSPRGTGWSYGYTF

d_call: TRBD2
v_call: TRBV9
clone_size: -
j_call: TRBJ2-7
cdr3_nt: TGTGCCAGCAGCGTTACGGGAGGAGAAAAGTACGAGCAGTACTTC
cdr3_aa: CASSVTGGEKYEQYF

d_call: -
v_call: TRBV24-1
clone_size: -
j_call: TRBJ2-2
cdr3_nt: TGTGCCACCAGTGCCGGTCTTGATCGCGGGGAGCTGTTTTTT
cdr3_aa: CATSAGLDRGELFF

d_call: -
v_call: TRBV7-2
clone_size: -
j_call: TRBJ1-1
cdr3_nt: TGTGCCAGCAGCCTTAGGAGGATAACTGAAGCTTTCTTT
cdr3_aa: CASSLRRITEAFF

d_call: -
v_call: TRBV30
clone_size: many
j_call: TRBJ1-6
cdr3_nt: TGTGCCTGGAGTCGTAGCTCCTATAATTCACCCCTCCACTTT
cdr3_aa: CAWSRSSYNSPLHF

d_call: TRBD1
v_call: TRBV19
clone_size: -
j_call: TRBJ1-1
cdr3_nt: TGTGCCAGTAGTAGCAGCCGACAGGGGACTGAAGCTTTCTTT
cdr3_aa: CASSSSRQGTEAFF

d_call: -
v_call: TRBV5-8
clone_size: -
j_call: TRBJ2-1
cdr3_nt: TGTGAGAGCGGAGACGAATACAATGAGCAGTTCTTC
cdr3_aa: CESGDEYNEQFF

d_call: -
v_call: TRBV30
clone_size: -
j_call: TRBJ1-1
cdr3_nt: TGTGCCTGGAGTGCGGGGAGCTTAGCTTTCTTT
cdr3_aa: CAWSAGSLAFF

d_call: -
v_call: TRBV5-1
clone_size: once
j_call: TRBJ2-5
cdr3_nt: TGCGCCAGCAGCTTCAACAGGAGGGGAGAGACCCAGTACTTC
cdr3_aa: CASSFNRRGETQYF

d_call: TRBD2
v_call: TRBV9
clone_size: -
j_call: TRBJ2-3
cdr3_nt: TGTGCCAGCAGCGTAGCCGACGGACTAGCGGGAGATACGCAGTATTTT
cdr3_aa: CASSVADGLAGDTQYF

d_call: TRBD2
v_call: TRBV10-1
clone_size: few
j_call: TRBJ2-3
cdr3_nt: TGCGCCAGCAGTGAGTATGGTACTAGCGGCACAGATACGCAGTATTTT
cdr3_aa: CASSEYGTSGTDTQYF

d_call: TRBD2
v_call: TRBV6-1
clone_size: -
j_call: TRBJ2-7
cdr3_nt: TGTGCCAGCAGTGAATGGGAGACTAGCGGGGGGGACGAGCAGTACTTC
cdr3_aa: CASSEWETSGGDEQYF

d_call: -
v_call: TRBV7-8
clone_size: -
j_call: TRBJ2-5
cdr3_nt: TGTGCCAGCAGCCTACCCCTACCGGGGTCCATCGGGGAGACCCAGTACTTC
cdr3_aa: CASSLPLPGSIGETQYF

d_call: -
v_call: TRBV30
clone_size: -
j_call: TRBJ2-2
cdr3_nt: TGTGCCTGGGGTAAAGCGTCTCGAGGCACCGGGGAGCTGTTTTTT
cdr3_aa: CAWGKASRGTGELFF

d_call: -
v_call: TRBV7-2
clone_size: few
j_call: TRBJ1-4
cdr3_nt: TGTGCCAGCAGGGAGTCCGCAACTAATGAAAAACTGTTTTTT
cdr3_aa: CASRESATNEKLFF

d_call: -
v_call: TRBV4-1
clone_size: -
j_call: TRBJ1-3
cdr3_nt: TGCGCCAGCAGCCCTCGGGAGCGACGCTCTGGAAACACCATATATTTT
cdr3_aa: CASSPRERRSGNTIYF

d_call: -
v_call: TRBV2
clone_size: -
j_call: TRBJ2-5
cdr3_nt: TGTGCCAGCACTTATCAGTACCAAGAGACCCAGTACTTC
cdr3_aa: CASTYQYQETQYF

d_call: -
v_call: TRBV7-2
clone_size: -
j_call: TRBJ2-7
cdr3_nt: TGTGCCAGCAGCCCCCAGGTCCGCTACGAGCAGTACTTC
cdr3_aa: CASSPQVRYEQYF

d_call: -
v_call: TRBV10-3
clone_size: -
j_call: TRBJ1-6
cdr3_nt: TGTGCCATCACCGCGGACATAAATTCACCCCTCCACTTT
cdr3_aa: CAITADINSPLHF